The T cell receptor (beta chain) described here comes from a study of T cells in Graves' hyperthyroidism and ophthalmopathy. This clonotype was detected ten times or more. RNA transcripts provided the source from which TCR beta CDR3 regions were amplified. HTBI primers were employed in a first-round RT-PCR of the TCR CDR3. TCRdb re-derived calls from the multiplex PCR reads in MiXCR, one entry per CDR3 protein. The table has about 770,000 distinct CDR3 sequences, around 20% seen once; the top ten hold 16%. Input material: blood. This clonotype was obtained from a woman between 45 and 60 years old with Graves' hyperthyroidism that later progressed to Graves' ophthalmopathy.

CDR3 loop: CASSPAPTAPYEQYF. The CDR3 DNA reads TGTGCCAGCAGCCCGGCCCCGACAGCCCCCTACGAGCAGTACTTC. J is TRBJ2-7 and V is TRBV7-3; tentatively, D is TRBD1 (5 bases). Germline CDR1 is SGHTA and CDR2 is FQGTGA. The V gene lost 5 bases and the J gene lost 2 bases, with 16 bases spanning the gap. The CDR3 runs to 15 residues.